The source of this TCR beta chain is a study of blood T cell repertoires in COVID-19. Study at large: The United States, Italy and Spain supplied acute and convalescent COVID-19 samples. T cells, B-cell-depleted T cells, or PBMCs supplied cDNA or gDNA.

CDR3 size: 14 residues. Looked up from germline, CDR1 is GTSNPN and CDR2 is SVGIG (reference sequence). The V end was cut by 2 bases, the J end by 1 base, with 9 bases between. The table came from immunoSEQ multiplex PCR; TCRdb's copy has only in-frame clones and leaves some out. The table includes 290,000 or so clones, about nine tenths detected once. Participants were aged about 18 to 100 years from 20 to 30 US areas. Participants reported their clinical history, and cohort assignment relied on those reports. This sequence was found in a woman aged 18-29 years who had recovered from COVID-19. The chain uses TRBV30 and TRBJ1-5; D is undetermined. The sequenced sample was PBMCs or T cells enriched from blood (not recorded which). The CDR3 region is CAWSIRQSNQPQHF. The CDR3 bases are TGTGCCTGGAGTATACGACAAAGCAATCAGCCCCAGCATTTT.